The 17 T cell receptor beta chains below were found in one sample sequenced in a study of blood T cell repertoires in COVID-19. Sequencing was performed with immunoSEQ multiplex PCR; in TCRdb, only in-frame clones are kept and a portion is missing. Of 80,000 to 100,000 clones detected, about 90% appear once; the ten largest clones hold 1.8%. What was sequenced was peripheral blood. All receptors come from a human donor with active COVID-19. The donor label of this sample is uncertain.

The chain couples TRBV4-1 to TRBJ2-7; possible D gene TRBD1, 6 bases. This CDR3 has 17 amino acids. V gave up 0 bases and J gave up 6 bases, with 21 bases separating them. In germline, CDR1 is MGHRA, CDR2 YSYEKL. CDR3: CASSQDLGLQGSVEQYF. The CDR3 DNA sequence: TGCGCCAGCAGCCAAGATCTGGGGCTACAGGGATCGGTCGAGCAGTACTTC.

The rearrangement joins TRBV2 to TRBJ2-5, with a possible D match to TRBD1 (6 bases). Trimming took 4 bases from V and 0 from J, leaving 9 bases between them. Germline V CDR1 and CDR2: SNHLY, FYNNEI. This CDR3 contains 14 residues. This CDR3 is CASSGGQYQETQYF. The DNA of the CDR3 is TGTGCCAGCAGTGGAGGACAGTACCAAGAGACCCAGTACTTC. Based on the CDR3 plus reference TRBV2 and TRBJ2-5, the full variable domain is EPEVTQTPSHQVTQMGQEVILRCVPISNHLYFYWYRQILGQKVEFLVSFYNNEISEKSEIFDDQFSVERPDGSNFTLKIRSTKLEDSAMYFCASSGGQYQETQYFGPGTRLLVL.

The chain combines TRBV14 with TRBJ1-5; 8 nucleotides match TRBD1. The CDR3 consists of 18 residues. Germline CDR1 is SGHDN and CDR2 is FVKESK. The ends lost 0 bases at V and 3 bases at J; junction bases unmatched: 10. This CDR3 is CASSQEIGDRGTNQPQHF. The CDR3 DNA reads as TGTGCCAGCAGCCAAGAAATCGGCGACAGGGGAACCAATCAGCCCCAGCATTTT.

The CDR3 nucleotides read TGTGCCAGCAGCCGGGACAGGGGTTATGGCTACACCTTC. Its protein is CASSRDRGYGYTF. The chain links TRBV6-5 to TRBJ1-2; 10 bases are a match to TRBD1. V was pared by 6 bases and J by 5 bases, with 3 bases of the junction left unmatched. Per the germline V gene, CDR1 is MNHEY and CDR2 is SVGAGI. CDR3 length: 13 residues.

V is TRBV19 and J is TRBJ2-5, with 8 bases that match TRBD2. The CDR3 extends over 15 amino acids. Germline V gene data show CDR1 as LNHDA and CDR2 as SQIVND (reference sequence). V lost 1 base and J lost 2; bases outside the gene matches: 3. CDR3 in DNA: TGTGCCAGTAGTATAGCGGGGGGGCATCAAGAGACCCAGTACTTC. Protein product: CASSIAGGHQETQYF.

The chain couples TRBV3-1 (or the pseudogene TRBV3-2) to TRBJ2-5, with D possibly matching TRBD1 (6 bases). Germline loops: CDR1 LGHDT, CDR2 YNNKEL (reference sequence). Trimming pared 1 base from V and 5 bases from J, leaving 17 bases between. The CDR3 runs 16 residues. The CDR3 sequence: CASSQVFQGKAETQYF. The CDR3, as DNA: TGTGCCAGCAGCCAAGTCTTCCAGGGGAAAGCTGAGACCCAGTACTTC.

J is TRBJ1-5 and V is TRBV2; no definite D call. The CDR3 has 15 residues. V lost 7 bases and J 4 bases, leaving 17 bases between the germline ends. Germline V gene sequence: CDR1 SNHLY, CDR2 FYNNEI. This CDR3 is CASMASRSQNQPQHF. The CDR3 DNA is TGTGCCAGCATGGCGTCCAGGTCCCAGAATCAGCCCCAGCATTTT. The entire variable domain, with the rest obtained from reference TRBV2 and TRBJ1-5, is as follows: EPEVTQTPSHQVTQMGQEVILRCVPISNHLYFYWYRQILGQKVEFLVSFYNNEISEKSEIFDDQFSVERPDGSNFTLKIRSTKLEDSAMYFCASMASRSQNQPQHFGDGTRLSIL.

This rearrangement joins TRBV13 to TRBJ1-2; perhaps TRBD1 as D (6 bases). The germline V gene has CDR1 PRHDT and CDR2 FYEKMQ (reference sequence). The CDR3 is 15 amino acids. The V and J ends lost 0 bases and 5 bases respectively, with 13 bases between them. The CDR3 DNA follows: TGTGCCAGCAGCTTAGGGGAAGGGGGAATTTATGGCTACACCTTC. Its translation: CASSLGEGGIYGYTF.

This rearrangement joins TRBV5-1 to TRBJ2-5; 10 bases line up with TRBD2. V trimming: 0 bases; J trimming: 8 bases; junction bases outside the gene matches: 13. Germline V CDR1 and CDR2: SGHRS, YFSETQ. The CDR3 extends over 17 amino acids. The DNA for the CDR3 is TGCGCCAGCAGCTTGGCCGTAGCGGGGGGCGCGCTTGGTACCCAGTACTTC. Translation gives CASSLAVAGGALGTQYF.

The chain has TRBV3-1 (or the pseudogene TRBV3-2) and TRBJ2-7, with TRBD2 identical over 10 bases. The germline gives CDR1 LGHDT, CDR2 YNNKEL (reference sequence). Trimming at V came to 3 bases and at J to 7 bases, leaving 9 bases not matched to a gene. The CDR3 is 15 amino acids. The CDR3 DNA follows: TGTGCCAGCAGCCAGTCCCCTAGCGGGGGAGGAGAGCAGTACTTC. This translates into CASSQSPSGGGEQYF.

The gene calls are TRBV10-3 and TRBJ1-4; no clear D gene. The CDR3 has 12 residues. Between the trimmed V and J ends, which lost 8 bases and 8 bases, there was a span of 12 bases. Germline CDR1 is ENHRY and CDR2 is SYGVKD. The CDR3 coding sequence is TGTGCCATCGGACTTCTGGGGGAAAAACTGTTTTTT. This encodes CAIGLLGEKLFF.

This clone was counted a single time. The chain combines TRBV4-1 with TRBJ1-6, with a possible D match to TRBD1 (5 bases). The CDR3 has 16 residues. Deletions cut 1 base from V and 9 bases from J, with 16 bases between. The V gene's germline CDR1 is MGHRA and CDR2 YSYEKL. The CDR3: CASSQVWAGNISPLHF. The CDR3 DNA is TGCGCCAGCAGCCAAGTGTGGGCAGGGAATATTTCACCCCTCCACTTT.

This rearrangement joins TRBV4-3 to TRBJ1-4; 7 bases are a match to TRBD1. The CDR3 totals 15 residues. Germline lookup yields CDR1 LGHNA and CDR2 YSLEER. The junction had 5 bases not matched to a gene; V was cut back by 5 bases and J by 2 bases. The DNA of the CDR3 is TGCGCCAGCAGCTTGACAGGGCGGACTAATGAAAAACTGTTTTTT. It yields the protein CASSLTGRTNEKLFF.

The V gene is TRBV7-3, the J gene TRBJ2-3; no firm D call. The ends were cut back, 2 bases at V and 5 bases at J, with 8 bases in the middle. The CDR3 runs 13 residues. Germline V lookup: CDR1 SGHTA, CDR2 FQGTGA. DNA of the CDR3: TGTGCCAGCAGCTTATTCCCCGGAGATACGCAGTATTTT. It is translated as CASSLFPGDTQYF.

The chain recombines TRBV2 with TRBJ2-5, with 10 bases aligning to TRBD2. The CDR3 contains 16 residues. CDR1 SNHLY and CDR2 FYNNEI come from the germline V gene. The V segment lost 2 bases and the J segment 4 bases; nucleotides outside the gene matches: 7. CDR3 residues: CASSELVAGGLETQYF. In DNA, the CDR3 is TGTGCCAGCAGTGAATTAGTAGCGGGGGGCCTAGAGACCCAGTACTTC.

This chain links TRBV5-6 with TRBJ2-5; TRBD1 aligns across 8 bases. Trimming cost V 4 bases and J 1 base; bases outside gene matches: 6. The CDR3 runs to 15 residues. The germline V gene has CDR1 SGHDT and CDR2 YYEEEE. Written as DNA, the CDR3 is TGTGCCAGCAGCCCGAGGACAGGGTTCCAAGAGACCCAGTACTTC. It translates to CASSPRTGFQETQYF. The variable domain in full, completed from reference TRBV5-6 and TRBJ2-5, reads DAGVTQSPTHLIKTRGQQVTLRCSPKSGHDTVSWYQQALGQGPQFIFQYYEEEERQRGNFPDRFSGHQFPNYSSELNVNALLLGDSALYLCASSPRTGFQETQYFGPGTRLLVL.

This chain joins TRBV6-5 and TRBJ1-5; D is perhaps TRBD1 (6 bases). There are 12 residues in the CDR3. CDR1 is MNHEY, CDR2 SVGAGI, per germline. V shed 7 bases and J shed 2 bases, with 6 bases lying between them. This CDR3 is CASKGGNQPQHF. The DNA for the CDR3 is TGTGCCAGCAAGGGGGGCAATCAGCCCCAGCATTTT.